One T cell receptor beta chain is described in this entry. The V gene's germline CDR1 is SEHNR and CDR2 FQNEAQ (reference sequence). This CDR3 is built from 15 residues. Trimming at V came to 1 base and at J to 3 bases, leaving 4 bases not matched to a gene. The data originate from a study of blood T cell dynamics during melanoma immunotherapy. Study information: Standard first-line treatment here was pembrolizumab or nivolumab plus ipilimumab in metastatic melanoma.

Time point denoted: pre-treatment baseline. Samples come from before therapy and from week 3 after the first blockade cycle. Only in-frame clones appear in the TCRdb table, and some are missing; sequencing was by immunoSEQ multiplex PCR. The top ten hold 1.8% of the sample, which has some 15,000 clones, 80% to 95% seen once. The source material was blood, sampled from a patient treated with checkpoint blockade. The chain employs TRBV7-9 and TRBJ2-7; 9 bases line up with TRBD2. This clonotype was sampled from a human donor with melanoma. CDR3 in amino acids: CASSLVAGDIYEQYF. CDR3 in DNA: TGTGCCAGCAGCTTAGTAGCGGGAGATATCTACGAGCAGTACTTC.